What follows are 19 T cell receptor beta chains derived from one specimen sequenced in a study of blood T cells in healthy people across ages. Through a sample-barcoded 5' primer and a J-beta primer mix, a second PCR was run for roughly 7 to 12 cycles. TCRdb fed the 5' RACE reads into MiXCR, producing one record per CDR3 protein. Of about 1,800,000 distinct CDR3 sequences in the sample, under 30% were seen once. The sample consisted of blood. Receptors originate from a woman aged 25 to 39 in good health.

The J gene is TRBJ2-7, the V gene TRBV11-2, with TRBD2 matching 10 bases. The CDR3 consists of 16 residues. CDR1 and CDR2 (germline): SGHAT, FQNNGV. Trimming cost V 5 bases and J 9 bases; bases outside gene matches: 16. CDR3 bases: TGTGCCAGCAGCCCCCTTTATGGACTAGCGGTTGTATTGCAGTACTTC. Translated, it gives CASSPLYGLAVVLQYF.

This rearrangement joins TRBV6-5 to TRBJ2-3, with TRBD1 as a possible D gene (5 bases). The germline CDR1 and CDR2 sequences are MNHEY and SVGAGI. This CDR3 spans 15 amino acids. Trimming cost V 2 bases and J 1 base, with 10 bases left between them. The chain's CDR3 is CASSYNQGRTDTQYF. Written as DNA, the CDR3 is TGTGCCAGCAGTTACAATCAGGGCCGCACAGATACGCAGTATTTT.

V gene TRBV27 combines with J gene TRBJ2-7, with TRBD1 identical over 7 bases. Germline V gene sequence: CDR1 MNHEY, CDR2 SMNVEV (reference sequence). The V segment lost 6 bases and the J segment 4 bases; nucleotides outside the gene matches: 21. The CDR3 is 18 amino acids. DNA of the CDR3: TGTGCCAGCAGCCCGAGGTTCCATGGGGACAGCGGCACTTACGAGCAGTACTTC. This encodes CASSPRFHGDSGTYEQYF.

This chain joins TRBV9 and TRBJ2-1; D possibly corresponds to TRBD2 (5 bases). CDR3 size: 14 residues. V gave up 0 bases and J gave up 13 bases, with 17 bases separating them. Germline V lookup: CDR1 SGDLS, CDR2 YYNGEE. CDR3 amino acids: CASSVGISEETQFF. DNA of the CDR3: TGTGCCAGCAGCGTAGGAATTAGCGAAGAGACCCAGTTCTTC.

The chain has TRBV6-1 and TRBJ1-1; no clear D. Trimming took off 8 bases at V and 1 base at J, with 17 bases between the two ends. Per germline, CDR1 MNHNS and CDR2 SASEGT. The CDR3 consists of 15 residues. The CDR3 DNA follows: TGTGCCAGCTCTCTCCCTTGGCAGAAGAACACTGAAGCTTTCTTT. This translates into CASSLPWQKNTEAFF.

The V gene is TRBV28, the J gene TRBJ1-1, with D uncertain. The CDR3 extends over 13 amino acids. Germline loops: CDR1 MDHEN, CDR2 SYDVKM. Between the trimmed V and J ends, which lost 2 bases and 10 bases, there was a span of 14 bases. In nucleotides, the CDR3 is TGTGCCAGCAGTTTACAGCCTTCCCTTGGAGCTTTCTTT. Encoded protein: CASSLQPSLGAFF.

There are many counts of this clonotype. The chain joins TRBV10-3 to TRBJ2-1; 7 nucleotides line up with TRBD1. In germline, CDR1 is ENHRY, CDR2 SYGVKD. This CDR3 comprises 14 residues. V gave up 0 bases and J gave up 13 bases; unmatched junction bases: 9. CDR3 sequence reads: CAISESIGRDRQFF. CDR3 in DNA: TGTGCCATCAGTGAGTCTATTGGAAGGGACAGACAGTTCTTC.

This clonotype was seen a few times. The chain joins TRBV12-3 or TRBV12-4 to TRBJ2-1; D is unclear. Between the trimmed V and J ends, which lost 2 bases and 4 bases, there was a span of 21 bases. There are 18 residues in the CDR3. Written as DNA, the CDR3 is TGTGCCAGCAGTTTATATCGTATTGGGCAGAGGATTTACAATGAGCAGTTCTTC. Translating gives CASSLYRIGQRIYNEQFF.

The rearrangement uses TRBV2 and TRBJ2-5, with D perhaps given as TRBD1 or TRBD2 (6 bases each). The CDR3 is made up of 15 amino acids. V was trimmed by 5 bases and J by 1 base, leaving 14 bases between them. Per germline, CDR1 SNHLY and CDR2 FYNNEI. The CDR3 loop reads CASSFQGGFQETQYF. The CDR3 region has the DNA TGTGCCAGCAGTTTTCAAGGGGGGTTCCAAGAGACCCAGTACTTC.

This clonotype turned up a few times. The chain uses TRBV5-1 and TRBJ2-7; D is unresolved. Trimming cost V 6 bases and J 0 bases, with 16 bases left between them. CDR3 length: 15 amino acids. Germline V gene sequence: CDR1 SGHRS, CDR2 YFSETQ. As DNA, the CDR3 is TGCGCCAGCACATGGACGGGCAACTACTCCTACGAGCAGTACTTC. Its translation is CASTWTGNYSYEQYF.

The rearrangement joins TRBV18 to TRBJ2-5; the D is unclear. Germline V gene lookup returns CDR1 KGHSH and CDR2 LQKENI. With 1 base removed from V and 11 bases from J, the gap between germline ends came to 14 bases. The CDR3 sequence is 13 residues long. For the CDR3, the DNA is TGTGCCAGCTCACCACAGGAAGGCAATGAGCAGTACTTC. Amino acid sequence: CASSPQEGNEQYF. The full variable domain, in which reference TRBV18 and TRBJ2-5 provide the parts outside the CDR3, is NAGVMQNPRHLVRRRGQEARLRCSPMKGHSHVYWYRQLPEEGLKFMVYLQKENIIDESGMPKERFSAEFPKEGPSILRIQQVVRGDSAAYFCASSPQEGNEQYFGPGTRLLVL.

This clonotype appeared a few times. The chain links TRBV28 to TRBJ2-4; 12 nucleotides line up with TRBD1. Near its end, the DNA agrees better with TRBJ2-7, so the J call may be wrong. The CDR3 consists of 15 residues. CDR1 and CDR2 (germline): MDHEN, SYDVKM. The DNA of the CDR3 is TGTGCCAGCACTCCTACCGGGACAGGGGGCCACGAGCAGTACTTC. Encoded protein: CASTPTGTGGHEQYF.

The chain carries TRBV4-1 and TRBJ2-3; possibly TRBD2 for D (5 bases). The CDR3 extends over 14 amino acids. Trimming left V 2 bases short and J 8 bases short, with 14 bases between. The V gene's germline CDR1 is MGHRA and CDR2 YSYEKL. The CDR3 reads CASSQPVALVTQYF. The CDR3 DNA is TGCGCCAGCAGCCAACCGGTAGCGCTTGTTACGCAGTATTTT.

Comments on this clonotype: A much bigger clone sits one base away, suggesting this may be a read error. This chain connects TRBV4-1 to TRBJ2-1; D perhaps matches TRBD1 (5 bases). Trimming cost V 0 bases and J 14 bases, with 23 bases left between them. The CDR3 is 16 amino acids. Germline lookup yields CDR1 MGHRA and CDR2 YSYEKL. This CDR3 reads CASSQDSMGLYGREFF. DNA for the CDR3: TGCGCCAGCAGCCAAGACTCCATGGGTTTGTATGGCAGGGAGTTCTTC.

This chain links TRBV5-1 with TRBJ1-1; no clear D. Germline CDR1 SGHRS, CDR2 YFSETQ. Trimming took 3 bases from V and 0 from J, leaving 9 bases between them. The CDR3 loop spans 14 amino acids. The CDR3 spells CASSWGHMNTEAFF. Here the CDR3 DNA reads TGCGCCAGCAGCTGGGGTCACATGAACACTGAAGCTTTCTTT.

The V gene is TRBV20-1, the J gene TRBJ2-3, with D possibly called TRBD1 or TRBD2 (6 bases each). Per the germline V gene, CDR1 is DFQATT and CDR2 is SNEGSKA (reference sequence). CDR3 size: 14 residues. Trimming shortened V by 6 bases and J by 3 bases, and 16 bases separated the two germline ends. The DNA for the CDR3 is TGCAGTGCCGGGGGACAACTGTTAACAGATACGCAGTATTTT. Residues: CSAGGQLLTDTQYF.

This clonotype was picked up many times. CDR3 amino acids: CASSPQGLGETQYF. The CDR3 nucleotides are TGTGCCAGCAGCCCCCAGGGTCTTGGGGAGACCCAGTACTTC. The gene calls are TRBV7-9 and TRBJ2-5, with a weak D call TRBD1 (5 bases). Germline values: CDR1 SEHNR, CDR2 FQNEAQ (reference sequence). The V end lost 5 bases, the J end lost 5 bases, and 15 bases lay between the germline ends. The CDR3 contains 14 residues.

The chain is built from TRBV27 and TRBJ2-1, with 11 bases lining up with TRBD1. V trimming: 5 bases; J trimming: 0 bases; junction bases outside the gene matches: 6. Germline CDR1 reads MNHEY; CDR2 reads SMNVEV (reference sequence). This CDR3 has 17 amino acids. For the CDR3, the DNA is TGTGCCAGCAGTAAGGACAGGGGGCCCCGCTCCTACAATGAGCAGTTCTTC. Its translation is CASSKDRGPRSYNEQFF.

J is TRBJ2-1 and V is TRBV28; a weak D match, TRBD2 (7 bases). The DNA end lines up better with TRBJ2-7; the J call may be wrong. Germline-derived CDR1 and CDR2 are MDHEN and SYDVKM. This CDR3 comprises 15 residues. The CDR3 DNA is TGTGCCAGCAGCCCGTCGGGGGGCGGTTCAAATGAGCAGTACTTC. Amino acid sequence: CASSPSGGGSNEQYF.